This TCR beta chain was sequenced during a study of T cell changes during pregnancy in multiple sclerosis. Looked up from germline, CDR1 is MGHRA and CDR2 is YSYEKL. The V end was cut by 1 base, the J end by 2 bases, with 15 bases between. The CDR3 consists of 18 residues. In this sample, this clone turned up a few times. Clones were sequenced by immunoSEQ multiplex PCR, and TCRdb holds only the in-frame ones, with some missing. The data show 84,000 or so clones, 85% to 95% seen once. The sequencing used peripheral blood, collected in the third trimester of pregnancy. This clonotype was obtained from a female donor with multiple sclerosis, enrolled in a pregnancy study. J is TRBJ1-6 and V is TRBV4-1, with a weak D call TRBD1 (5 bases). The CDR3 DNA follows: TGCGCCAGCAGCCAAGCTCGGCAGGGTCTTGCCTATAATTCACCCCTCCACTTT. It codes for CASSQARQGLAYNSPLHF.